This T cell receptor (beta chain) was identified in a study of CD8 T cells in Susac syndrome. Findings and limits, study-wide: The authors acknowledged that their TCR sequencing and HLA analysis involved a relatively small number of individuals.

Details on this clonotype: The antigen is unknown.

Random hexamers were used to reverse transcribe an amount of about 0.45 to 1 ug RNA. TCRdb redid the calling of the immunoSEQ multiplex PCR reads with MiXCR, one entry per CDR3 protein. The sample has about 100,000 distinct CDR3 sequences; about 95% are singletons. The CDR3 is 16 residues long. The germline gives CDR1 MDHEN, CDR2 SYDVKM. Trimming left V 5 bases short and J 2 bases short, with 19 bases between. This TCR was sampled from a human donor with Susac syndrome. The chain employs TRBV28 and TRBJ2-7, with unresolved D. Input material: CD8+ T cells from PBMCs. The CDR3 bases are TGTGCCAGCAGTCCATCCCCCAGGACGCATCCCTACGAGCAGTACTTC. The encoded protein is CASSPSPRTHPYEQYF.